This T cell receptor beta chain was documented in a study of human T cells and chemical hapten exposure. The study's findings and limits: All donors were alopecia patients, so their immunity may differ from that of healthy people. The study found that DPC sensitization did not change TCRs above 1 in 1000 frequency.

Noted time point: patch test 2, 6 weeks after DPC sensitization. Documented treatment: therapeutic diphenylcyclopropenone sensitization with weekly scalp DPC. CDR3 size: 14 residues. Looked up from germline, CDR1 is SGHRS and CDR2 is YFSETQ. V lost 0 bases and J lost 7, with 11 bases in between. This clonotype was counted ten times or more. What it binds is unknown. Using its own MiXCR run on the RACE reads, TCRdb lists one record per CDR3 protein. The data contain some 82,000 distinct CDR3 sequences, about 6.3% of them singletons. The V and J genes are TRBV5-1 and TRBJ1-5; D is ambiguous. The source is a young woman with alopecia areata. Some clones in this sample may be carry-over from other donors' samples. This specimen consisted of whole blood, obtained in connection with sensitization to the hapten diphenylcyclopropenone (DPC). CDR3 amino acids: CASSLDSGRQPQHF. The CDR3, as DNA: TGCGCCAGCAGCTTGGACAGCGGACGCCAGCCCCAGCATTTT.